A selection of T cell receptor beta chains follows, all from one sample in a study of CD8 T cells in ankylosing spondylitis. TCRdb independently ran MiXCR on the 5' RACE reads; one entry per CDR3 protein. The table lists 330,000 or so distinct CDR3 sequences, less than 10% of them singletons. Material for sequencing was blood, either unsorted or a sorted T cell fraction (not recorded which). Source of these receptors: a male donor with ankylosing spondylitis. Both conserved end residues are part of each CDR3. The D gene is left open where the match is weak. Part of the rows lack a size; the others show once, few, many or a class for expanded clones.

v_gene,abundance,j_gene,d_gene,CDR3nt,CDR3aa
TRBV7-7,.,TRBJ2-7,.,TGTGCTAGCAGCTTCCCAGGACACATATCCGAGCAGTACTTC,CASSFPGHISEQYF
TRBV5-1,.,TRBJ2-1,TRBD1,TGCGCCAGCAGCCTGGACAGGGGGTGGGACAATGAGCAGTTCTTC,CASSLDRGWDNEQFF
TRBV5-1,few,TRBJ2-5,TRBD2,TGCGCCAGCACCAGTCTAGCGGGAGAAGCTCCGGCCCAGTACTTC,CASTSLAGEAPAQYF
TRBV12-3/TRBV12-4,many,TRBJ1-1,.,TGTGCCAGCAGTTTGAATCCAGGCTTTGAAGCTTTCTTT,CASSLNPGFEAFF
TRBV7-9,.,TRBJ2-1,.,TGTGCCAGCAAGACAGAGTACAATGAGCAGTTCTTC,CASKTEYNEQFF
TRBV20-1,.,TRBJ2-7,.,TGCAGTGCCGCACAGAGCTACGAGCAGTACTTC,CSAAQSYEQYF
TRBV5-1,few,TRBJ1-6,.,TGCGCCAGCAGCTTGGTCCCAGGGGATTCACCCCTCCACTTT,CASSLVPGDSPLHF
TRBV5-1,many,TRBJ2-1,TRBD2,TGCGCCAGCAGGCCTATAGCGGGAGGCGGCTACAATGAGCAGTTCTTC,CASRPIAGGGYNEQFF
TRBV12-3/TRBV12-4,few,TRBJ2-3,TRBD2,TGTGCCAGCAGTTTATACCTAGCGGGAGGGACAGATACGCAGTATTTT,CASSLYLAGGTDTQYF
TRBV3-1,few,TRBJ2-7,.,TGTGCCAGCAGCCCACAAGCCGGCGCCATATCACTCTACGAGCAGTACTTC,CASSPQAGAISLYEQYF
TRBV6-2/TRBV6-3,.,TRBJ2-7,.,TGTGCCAGCAGTCGACAATTTTCCTACGAGCAGTACTTC,CASSRQFSYEQYF
TRBV28,few,TRBJ1-4,.,TGTGCCAGCAGTTTAAGGTCGAGCCTCCAAAAACTGTTTTTT,CASSLRSSLQKLFF
TRBV27,few,TRBJ1-4,TRBD1,TGTGCCAGCAGGGGGACAGTTAATGAAAAACTGTTTTTT,CASRGTVNEKLFF
TRBV5-1,.,TRBJ1-1,.,TGCGCCAGCAGCTTGGCGGACGGACCGGGCACTGAAGCTTTCTTT,CASSLADGPGTEAFF